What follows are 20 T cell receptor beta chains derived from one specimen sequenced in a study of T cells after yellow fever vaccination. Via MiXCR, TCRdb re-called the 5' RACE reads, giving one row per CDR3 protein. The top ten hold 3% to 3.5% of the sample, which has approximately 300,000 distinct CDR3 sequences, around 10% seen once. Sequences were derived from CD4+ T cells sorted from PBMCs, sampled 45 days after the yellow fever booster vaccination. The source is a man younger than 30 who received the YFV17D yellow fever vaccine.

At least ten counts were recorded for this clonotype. The CDR3 sequence: CASSLGTGLENTEAFF. In nucleotides, the CDR3 is TGTGCCAGCAGCTTAGGGACAGGGTTGGAGAACACTGAAGCTTTCTTT. The chain is built from TRBV7-6 and TRBJ1-1; 8 bases are shared with TRBD1. There are 16 residues in the CDR3. Germline values: CDR1 SGHVS, CDR2 FNYEAQ. V shed 1 base and J 1 base; nucleotides not matched to a gene: 5.

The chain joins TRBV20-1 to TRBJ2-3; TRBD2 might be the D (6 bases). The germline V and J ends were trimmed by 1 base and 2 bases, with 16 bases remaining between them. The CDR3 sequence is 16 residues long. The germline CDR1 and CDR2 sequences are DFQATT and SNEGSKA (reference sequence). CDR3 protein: CSARGASGTYTDTQYF. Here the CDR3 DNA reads TGCAGTGCTAGAGGAGCCTCCGGGACTTACACAGATACGCAGTATTTT.

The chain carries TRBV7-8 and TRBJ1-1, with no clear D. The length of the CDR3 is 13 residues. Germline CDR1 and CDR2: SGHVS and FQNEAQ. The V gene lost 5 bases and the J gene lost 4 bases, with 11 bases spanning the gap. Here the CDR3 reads CASSPGYGTEAFF. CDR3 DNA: TGTGCCAGCAGCCCCGGTTACGGCACTGAAGCTTTCTTT.

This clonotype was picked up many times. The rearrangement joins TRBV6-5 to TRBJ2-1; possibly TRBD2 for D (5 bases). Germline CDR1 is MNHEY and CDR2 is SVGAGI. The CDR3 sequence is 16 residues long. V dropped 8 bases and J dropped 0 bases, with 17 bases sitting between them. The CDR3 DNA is TGTGCCAGCGGCCATAGGTCTGGGAGCTCCTACAATGAGCAGTTCTTC. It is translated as CASGHRSGSSYNEQFF.

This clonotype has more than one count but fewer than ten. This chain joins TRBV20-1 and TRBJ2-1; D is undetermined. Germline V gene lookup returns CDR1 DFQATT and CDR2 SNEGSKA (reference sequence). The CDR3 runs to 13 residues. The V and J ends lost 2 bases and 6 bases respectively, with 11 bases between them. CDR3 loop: CSARTYVGNEQFF. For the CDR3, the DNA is TGCAGTGCTAGAACATACGTCGGCAATGAGCAGTTCTTC.

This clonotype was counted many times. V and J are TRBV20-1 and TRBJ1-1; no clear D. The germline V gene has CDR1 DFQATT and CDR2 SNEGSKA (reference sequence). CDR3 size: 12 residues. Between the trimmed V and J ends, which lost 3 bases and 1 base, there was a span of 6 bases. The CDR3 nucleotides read TGCAGTGCTAGGCCGGCGAACACTGAAGCTTTCTTT. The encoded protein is CSARPANTEAFF.

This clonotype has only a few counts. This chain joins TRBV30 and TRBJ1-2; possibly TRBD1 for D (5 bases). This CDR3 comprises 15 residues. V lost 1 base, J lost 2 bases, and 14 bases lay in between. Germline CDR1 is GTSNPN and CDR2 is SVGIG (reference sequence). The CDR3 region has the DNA TGTGCCTGGAGTGAGGGGTCCCGGGGAAACTATGGCTACACCTTC. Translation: CAWSEGSRGNYGYTF.

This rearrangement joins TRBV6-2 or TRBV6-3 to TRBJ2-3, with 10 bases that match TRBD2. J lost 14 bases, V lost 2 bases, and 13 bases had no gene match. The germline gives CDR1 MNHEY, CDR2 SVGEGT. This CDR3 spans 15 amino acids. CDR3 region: CASSYRASGGRVPYF. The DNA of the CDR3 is TGTGCCAGCAGTTACAGGGCTAGCGGGGGCCGCGTCCCGTATTTT.

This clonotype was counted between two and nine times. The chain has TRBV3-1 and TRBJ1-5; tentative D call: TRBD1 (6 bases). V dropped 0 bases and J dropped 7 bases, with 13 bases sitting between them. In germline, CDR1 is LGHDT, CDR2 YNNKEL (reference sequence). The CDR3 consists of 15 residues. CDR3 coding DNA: TGTGCCAGCAGCCAAGAAGGGGGAAGGCGCCAGCCCCAGCATTTT. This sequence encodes CASSQEGGRRQPQHF.

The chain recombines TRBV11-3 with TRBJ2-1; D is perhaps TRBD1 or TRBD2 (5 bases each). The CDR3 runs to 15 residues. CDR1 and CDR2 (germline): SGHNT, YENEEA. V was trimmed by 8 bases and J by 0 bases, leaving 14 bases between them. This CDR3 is CASRDGESSYNEQFF. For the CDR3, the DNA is TGTGCCAGCCGGGACGGTGAGAGCTCCTACAATGAGCAGTTCTTC.

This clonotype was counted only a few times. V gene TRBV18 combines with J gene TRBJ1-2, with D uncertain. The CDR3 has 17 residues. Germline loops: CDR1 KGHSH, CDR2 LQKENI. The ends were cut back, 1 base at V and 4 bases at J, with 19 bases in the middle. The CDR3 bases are TGTGCCAGCTCACCACAACAGACGAGAAGGCGAACCTATGGCTACACCTTC. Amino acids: CASSPQQTRRRTYGYTF.

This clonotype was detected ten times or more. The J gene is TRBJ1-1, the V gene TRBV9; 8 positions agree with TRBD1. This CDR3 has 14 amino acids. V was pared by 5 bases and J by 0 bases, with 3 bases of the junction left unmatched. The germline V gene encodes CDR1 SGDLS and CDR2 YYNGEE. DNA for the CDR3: TGTGCCAGCAGTCGGGACAGGATGAACACTGAAGCTTTCTTT. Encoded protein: CASSRDRMNTEAFF.

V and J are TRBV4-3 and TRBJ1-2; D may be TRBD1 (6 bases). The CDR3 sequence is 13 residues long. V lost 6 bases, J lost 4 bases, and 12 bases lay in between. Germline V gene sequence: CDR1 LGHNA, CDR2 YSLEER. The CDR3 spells CASSPTGLYGYTF. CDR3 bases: TGCGCCAGCAGTCCGACAGGACTCTATGGCTACACCTTC.

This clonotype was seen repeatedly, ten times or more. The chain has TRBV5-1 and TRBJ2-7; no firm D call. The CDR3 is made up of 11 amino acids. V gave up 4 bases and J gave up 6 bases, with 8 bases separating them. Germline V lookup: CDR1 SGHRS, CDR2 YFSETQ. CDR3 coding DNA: TGCGCCAGCAGCCTCGGACCCGAGCAGTACTTC. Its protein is CASSLGPEQYF.

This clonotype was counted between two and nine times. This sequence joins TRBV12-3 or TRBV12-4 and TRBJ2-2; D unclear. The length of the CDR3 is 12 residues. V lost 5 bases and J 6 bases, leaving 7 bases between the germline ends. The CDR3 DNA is TGTGCCAGCAGTCCCCCCGCCGGGGAGCTGTTTTTT. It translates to CASSPPAGELFF.

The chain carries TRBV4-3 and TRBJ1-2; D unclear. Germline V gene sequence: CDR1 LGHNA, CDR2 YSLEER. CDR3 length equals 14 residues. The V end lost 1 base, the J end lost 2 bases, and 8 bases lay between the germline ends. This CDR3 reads CASSQANGNYGYTF. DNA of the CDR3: TGCGCCAGCAGCCAAGCGAACGGAAACTATGGCTACACCTTC.

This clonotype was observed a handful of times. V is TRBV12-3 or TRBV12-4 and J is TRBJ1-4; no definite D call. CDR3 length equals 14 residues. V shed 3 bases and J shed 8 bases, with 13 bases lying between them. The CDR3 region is CASSLTAAQEKLFF. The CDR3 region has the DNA TGTGCCAGCAGTTTGACCGCCGCGCAGGAAAAACTGTTTTTT.

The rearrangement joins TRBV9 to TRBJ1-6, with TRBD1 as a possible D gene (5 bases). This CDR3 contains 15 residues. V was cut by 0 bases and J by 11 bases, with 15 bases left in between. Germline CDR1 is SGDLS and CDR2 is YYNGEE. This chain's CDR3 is CASSVDFGGSTPLHF. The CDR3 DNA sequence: TGTGCCAGCAGCGTAGATTTCGGGGGGTCCACACCCCTCCACTTT.

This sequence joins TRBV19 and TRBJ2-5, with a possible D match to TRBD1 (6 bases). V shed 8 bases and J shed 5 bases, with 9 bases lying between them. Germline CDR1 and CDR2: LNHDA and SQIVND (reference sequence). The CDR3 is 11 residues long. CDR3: CASGTGETQYF. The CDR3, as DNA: TGTGCCAGTGGAACAGGGGAGACCCAGTACTTC.

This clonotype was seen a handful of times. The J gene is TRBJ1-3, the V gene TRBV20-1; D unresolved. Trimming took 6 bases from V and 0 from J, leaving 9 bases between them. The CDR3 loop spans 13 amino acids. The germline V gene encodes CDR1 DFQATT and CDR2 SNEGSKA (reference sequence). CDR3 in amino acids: CSADPNSGNTIYF. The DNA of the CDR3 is TGCAGTGCGGACCCAAACTCTGGAAACACCATATATTTT.